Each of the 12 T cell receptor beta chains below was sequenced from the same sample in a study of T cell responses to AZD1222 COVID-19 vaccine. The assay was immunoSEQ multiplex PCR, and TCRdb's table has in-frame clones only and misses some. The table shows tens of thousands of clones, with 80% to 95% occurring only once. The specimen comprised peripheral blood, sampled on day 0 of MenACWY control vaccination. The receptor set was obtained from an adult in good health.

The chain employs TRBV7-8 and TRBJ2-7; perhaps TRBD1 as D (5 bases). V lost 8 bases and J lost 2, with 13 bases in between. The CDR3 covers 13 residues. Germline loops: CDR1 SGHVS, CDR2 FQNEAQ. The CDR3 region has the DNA TGTGCCAGCGCCCTGGGGCAAACCTACGAGCAGTACTTC. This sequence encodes CASALGQTYEQYF.

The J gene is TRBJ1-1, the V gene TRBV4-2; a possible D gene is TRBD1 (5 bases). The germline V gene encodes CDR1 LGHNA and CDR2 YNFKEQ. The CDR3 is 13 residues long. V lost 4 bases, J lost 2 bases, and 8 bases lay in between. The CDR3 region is CASSRGINTEAFF. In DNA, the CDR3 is TGTGCCAGCAGCCGGGGGATAAACACTGAAGCTTTCTTT.

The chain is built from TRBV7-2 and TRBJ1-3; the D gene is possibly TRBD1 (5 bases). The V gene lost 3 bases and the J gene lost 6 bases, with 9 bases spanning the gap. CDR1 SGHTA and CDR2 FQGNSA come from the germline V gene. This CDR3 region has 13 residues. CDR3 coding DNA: TGTGCCAGCAGCTTGGGACTGGAAAACACCATATATTTT. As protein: CASSLGLENTIYF.

The CDR3 nucleotides are TGTGCCAGCAGTTTCTGGACCGGGGGCTACACCTTC. Encoded protein: CASSFWTGGYTF. The chain links TRBV6-2 or TRBV6-3 to TRBJ1-2; D is ambiguous. The CDR3 spans 12 residues. The ends were cut back, 4 bases at V and 8 bases at J, with 11 bases in the middle. The germline gives CDR1 MNHEY, CDR2 SVGEGT.

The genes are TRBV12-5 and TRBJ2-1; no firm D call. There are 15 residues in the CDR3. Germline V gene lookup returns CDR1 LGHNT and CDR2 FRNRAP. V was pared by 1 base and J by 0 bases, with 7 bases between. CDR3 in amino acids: CASGLEEISYNEQFF. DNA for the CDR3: TGTGCTAGTGGTTTGGAGGAGATCTCCTACAATGAGCAGTTCTTC.

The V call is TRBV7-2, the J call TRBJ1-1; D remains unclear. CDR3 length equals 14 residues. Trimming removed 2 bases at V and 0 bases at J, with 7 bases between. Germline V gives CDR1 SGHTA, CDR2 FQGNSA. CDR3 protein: CASSLQGMNTEAFF. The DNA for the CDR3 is TGTGCCAGCAGCTTACAAGGCATGAACACTGAAGCTTTCTTT. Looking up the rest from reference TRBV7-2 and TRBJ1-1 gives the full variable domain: GAGVSQSPSNKVTEKGKDVELRCDPISGHTALYWYRQSLGQGLEFLIYFQGNSAPDKSGLPSDRFSAERTGGSVSTLTIQRTQQEDSAVYLCASSLQGMNTEAFFGQGTRLTVV.

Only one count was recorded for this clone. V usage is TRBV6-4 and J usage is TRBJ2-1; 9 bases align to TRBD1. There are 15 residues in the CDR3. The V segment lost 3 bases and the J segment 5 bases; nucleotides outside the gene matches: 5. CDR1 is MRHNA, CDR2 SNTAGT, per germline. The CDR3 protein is CASSETGQGNNEQFF. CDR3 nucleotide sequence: TGTGCCAGCAGTGAAACGGGACAGGGAAACAATGAGCAGTTCTTC.

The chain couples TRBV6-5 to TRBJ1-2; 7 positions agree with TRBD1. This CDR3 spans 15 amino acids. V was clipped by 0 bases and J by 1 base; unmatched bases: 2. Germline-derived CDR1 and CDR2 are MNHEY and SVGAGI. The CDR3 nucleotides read TGTGCCAGCAGTTACTCGACAGGGATTAACTATGGCTACACCTTC. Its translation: CASSYSTGINYGYTF.

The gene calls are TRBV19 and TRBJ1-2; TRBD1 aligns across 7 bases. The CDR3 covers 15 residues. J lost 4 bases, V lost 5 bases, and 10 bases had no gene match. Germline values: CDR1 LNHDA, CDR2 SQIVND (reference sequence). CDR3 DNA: TGTGCCAGTAGTCCTGGGGACAGTCCCCTCTATGGCTACACCTTC. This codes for CASSPGDSPLYGYTF.

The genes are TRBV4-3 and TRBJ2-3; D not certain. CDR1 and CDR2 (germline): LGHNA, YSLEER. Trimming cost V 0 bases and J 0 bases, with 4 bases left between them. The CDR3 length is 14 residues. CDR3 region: CASSQEISTDTQYF. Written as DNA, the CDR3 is TGCGCCAGCAGCCAAGAAATTAGCACAGATACGCAGTATTTT.

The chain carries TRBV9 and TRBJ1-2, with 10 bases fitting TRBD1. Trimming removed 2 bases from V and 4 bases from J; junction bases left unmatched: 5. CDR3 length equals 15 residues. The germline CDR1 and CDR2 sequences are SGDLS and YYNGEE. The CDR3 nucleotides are TGTGCCAGCAGCGTGACAGGGGGCGCGGGCTATGGCTACACCTTC. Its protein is CASSVTGGAGYGYTF. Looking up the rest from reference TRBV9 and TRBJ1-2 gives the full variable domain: DSGVTQTPKHLITATGQRVTLRCSPRSGDLSVYWYQQSLDQGLQFLIQYYNGEERAKGNILERFSAQQFPDLHSELNLSSLELGDSALYFCASSVTGGAGYGYTFGSGTRLTVV.

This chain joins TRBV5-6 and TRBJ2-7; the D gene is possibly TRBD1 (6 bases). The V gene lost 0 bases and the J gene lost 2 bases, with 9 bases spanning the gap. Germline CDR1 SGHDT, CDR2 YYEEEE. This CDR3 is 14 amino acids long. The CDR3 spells CASSLVGQPYEQYF. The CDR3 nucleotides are TGTGCCAGCAGCTTGGTAGGACAGCCCTACGAGCAGTACTTC.